This passage covers 18 T cell receptor beta chains from one sample sequenced in a study of T cells after yellow fever vaccination (dated 2019 in TCRdb). According to the study, the label for this sample's treatment or condition signals: live attenuated yellow fever vaccine strain. The library was generated by 5' RACE. The instrument was an Illumina NovaSeq 6000. TCRdb trimmed public reads at Q25 via fastp, called clones via MiXCR and kept in-frame beta chains. Records with the same CDR3 protein are collapsed into one entry carrying the most frequent genes and DNA. The table for this sample lists about 340,000 distinct CDR3 sequences; roughly an eighth of them were counted only once. Around 3% of the sample is in the top ten clones. The sample in question was CD4+ T cells sorted from PBMCs, obtained 15 days after the yellow fever booster vaccination. These receptors were collected from a man aged 18 to 30 who received the YFV17D yellow fever vaccine.

This clonotype was seen a few times. The chain employs TRBV2 and TRBJ1-3; D remains unclear. The germline V gene encodes CDR1 SNHLY and CDR2 FYNNEI. Trimming shortened V by 6 bases and J by 3 bases, and 6 bases separated the two germline ends. The CDR3 covers 12 residues. The CDR3 region has the DNA TGTGCCAGCAGCGGACGTGGAAACACCATATATTTT. This encodes CASSGRGNTIYF.

This clonotype was counted many times. The chain employs TRBV5-1 and TRBJ1-5, with TRBD1 as a possible D gene (5 bases). Looked up from germline, CDR1 is SGHRS and CDR2 is YFSETQ. The CDR3 runs to 13 residues. The ends were cut back, 2 bases at V and 7 bases at J, with 10 bases in the middle. CDR3 in DNA: TGCGCCAGCAGCTTCCAGGAGGGGCAGCCCCAGCATTTT. Protein product: CASSFQEGQPQHF.

The CDR3 DNA reads as TGTGCCTGGGAAGGACAGGGAAGGACCTACGAGCAGTACTTC. It translates to CAWEGQGRTYEQYF. The V gene is TRBV30, the J gene TRBJ2-7; 8 bases match TRBD1. Per germline, CDR1 GTSNPN and CDR2 SVGIG (reference sequence). The CDR3 runs to 14 residues. V was pared by 5 bases and J by 2 bases, with 8 bases of the junction left unmatched. Looking up the rest from reference TRBV30 and TRBJ2-7 gives the full variable domain: SQTIHQWPATLVQPVGSPLSLECTVEGTSNPNLYWYRQAAGRGLQLLFYSVGIGQISSEVPQNLSASRPQDRQFILSSKKLLLSDSGFYLCAWEGQGRTYEQYFGPGTRLTVT.

This clonotype was detected ten times or more. The rearrangement joins TRBV7-2 to TRBJ2-5; 13 positions match TRBD2. CDR1 and CDR2 from the germline V gene are SGHTA and FQGNSA. This CDR3 comprises 18 residues. The ends lost 5 bases at V and 0 bases at J; junction bases unmatched: 9. DNA of the CDR3: TGTGCCAGCAGCCCCCCTCCCGGGACTAGCGGGGACCAAGAGACCCAGTACTTC. The encoded protein is CASSPPPGTSGDQETQYF.

This clonotype was counted a few times. The chain employs TRBV5-1 and TRBJ1-1, with 7 bases aligning to TRBD1. This CDR3 has 13 residues. Germline CDR1 and CDR2: SGHRS and YFSETQ. The junction had 5 bases not matched to a gene; V was cut back by 4 bases and J by 5 bases. The DNA for the CDR3 is TGCGCCAGCAGCCCCCCAGGGGGAACTGAAGCTTTCTTT. Amino acids: CASSPPGGTEAFF.

This clonotype was seen only a few times. J is TRBJ1-2 and V is TRBV4-3; D gene uncertain. This CDR3 comprises 15 residues. Trimming stripped 0 bases from V and 4 bases from J, with 12 bases between. Germline V gene data show CDR1 as LGHNA and CDR2 as YSLEER. CDR3 in amino acids: CASSQENTAPYGYTF. The DNA of the CDR3 is TGCGCCAGCAGCCAAGAAAATACAGCACCCTATGGCTACACCTTC.

This clonotype came up a few times. The chain employs TRBV5-6 and TRBJ1-2; TRBD1 is a possible D gene (6 bases). From germline, CDR1 is SGHDT and CDR2 YYEEEE. V shed 4 bases and J shed 3 bases, with 13 bases lying between them. CDR3 length equals 14 residues. In nucleotides, the CDR3 is TGTGCCAGCAGCCCCCGAACAGGGCACTATGGCTACACCTTC. Protein sequence: CASSPRTGHYGYTF.

This chain links TRBV5-5 with TRBJ2-1; 9 positions match TRBD1. V lost 0 bases, J lost 6 bases, and 7 bases stayed unmatched. Per germline, CDR1 SGHKS and CDR2 YYEKEE (reference sequence). The CDR3 loop spans 16 amino acids. This chain's CDR3 is CASSLGGTGWFNEQFF. The DNA for the CDR3 is TGTGCCAGCAGCTTGGGCGGGACAGGGTGGTTCAATGAGCAGTTCTTC. The full variable domain, with the rest looked up from reference TRBV5-5 and TRBJ2-1, is DAGVTQSPTHLIKTRGQQVTLRCSPISGHKSVSWYQQVLGQGPQFIFQYYEKEERGRGNFPDRFSARQFPNYSSELNVNALLLGDSALYLCASSLGGTGWFNEQFFGPGTRLTVL.

This clonotype occurred a few times. The chain couples TRBV5-1 to TRBJ2-1; D ambiguous. Trimming shortened V by 1 base and J by 6 bases, and 8 bases separated the two germline ends. CDR1 is SGHRS and CDR2 is YFSETQ in the germline V gene. This CDR3 has 13 residues. CDR3 nucleotide sequence: TGCGCCAGCAGCTTGTCGCCGCGCAATGAGCAGTTCTTC. It yields the protein CASSLSPRNEQFF.

This clonotype was seen more than once but under ten times. The DNA for the CDR3 is TGCAGTGCTGGAGGGCCCACCGAGCAGTACTTC. This encodes CSAGGPTEQYF. V usage is TRBV20-1 and J usage is TRBJ2-7, with TRBD2 as a possible D gene (6 bases). This CDR3 is 11 amino acids long. Germline CDR1 and CDR2: DFQATT and SNEGSKA (reference sequence). V lost 5 bases and J lost 6, with 11 bases in between.

The CDR3 sequence: CASSGQGHQNEQFF. The DNA of the CDR3 is TGTGCCAGCAGTGGACAGGGGCATCAGAATGAGCAGTTCTTC. The rearrangement joins TRBV6-5 to TRBJ2-1, with 9 bases that match TRBD1. Germline V CDR1 and CDR2: MNHEY, SVGAGI. The CDR3 runs 14 residues. The trim removed 5 bases at V and 7 bases at J, leaving 6 bases unmatched.

The rearrangement links TRBV29-1 to TRBJ2-4; tentative D call: TRBD2 (5 bases). Per the germline V gene, CDR1 is SQVTM and CDR2 is ANQGSEA. The CDR3 consists of 12 residues. Trimming stripped 4 bases from V and 9 bases from J, with 13 bases between. CDR3 nucleotide sequence: TGCAGCGTTGGCGAGGGAAATACCATTCAGTACTTC. Translation gives CSVGEGNTIQYF.

This clonotype was detected ten times or more. The chain joins TRBV5-1 to TRBJ2-5; 8 bases line up with TRBD2. Germline assignment: CDR1 SGHRS and CDR2 YFSETQ. Trimming removed 4 bases from V and 2 bases from J; junction bases left unmatched: 7. The CDR3 runs 15 residues. The CDR3 nucleotides read TGCGCCAGCAGCAGGGGATTAGCGGGGCAAGAGACCCAGTACTTC. Translated, it gives CASSRGLAGQETQYF. Full variable domain (rest looked up from reference TRBV5-1 and TRBJ2-5): KAGVTQTPRYLIKTRGQQVTLSCSPISGHRSVSWYQQTPGQGLQFLFEYFSETQRNKGNFPGRFSGRQFSNSRSEMNVSTLELGDSALYLCASSRGLAGQETQYFGPGTRLLVL.

This clonotype was found once. DNA for the CDR3: TGTGCCAGCAGTTACACGGAGGGGCGAGGCGAGCAGTACGTC. Its protein product is CASSYTEGRGEQYV. V gene TRBV6-6 combines with J gene TRBJ2-7, with D perhaps TRBD2 (6 bases). Germline V gives CDR1 MNHNY, CDR2 SVGAGI (reference sequence). Trimming took off 2 bases at V and 6 bases at J, with 14 bases between the two ends. The CDR3 covers 14 residues.

This clonotype was seen repeatedly, ten times or more. The chain carries TRBV24-1 and TRBJ2-1, with D possibly called TRBD1 or TRBD2 (5 bases each). The CDR3 contains 16 residues. CDR1 KGHDR and CDR2 SFDVKD come from the germline V gene. V was trimmed by 5 bases and J by 3 bases, leaving 16 bases between them. Here the CDR3 reads CATSGPGRRFYNEQFF. DNA of the CDR3: TGTGCCACCAGTGGACCGGGACGGCGCTTCTACAATGAGCAGTTCTTC.

This clonotype has ten or more counts. The rearrangement joins TRBV19 to TRBJ2-4; D remains ambiguous. V lost 6 bases to trimming and J lost 0 bases, with 18 bases between them. From germline, CDR1 is LNHDA and CDR2 SQIVND (reference sequence). The CDR3 extends over 17 amino acids. This CDR3 is CASRASEHTLAKNIQYF. DNA for the CDR3: TGTGCCAGTAGGGCGTCGGAACACACCCTAGCCAAAAACATTCAGTACTTC.

The chain uses TRBV7-2 and TRBJ2-2, with D hard to call. The CDR3 is 17 amino acids. Trimming took off 4 bases at V and 2 bases at J, with 17 bases between the two ends. Germline values: CDR1 SGHTA, CDR2 FQGNSA. The CDR3 here is CASSSAWPSTNTGELFF. CDR3 nucleotides: TGTGCCAGCAGCTCTGCTTGGCCATCCACCAACACCGGGGAGCTGTTTTTT.

This clonotype was observed a handful of times. V gene TRBV7-9 combines with J gene TRBJ2-7; D is perhaps TRBD2 (5 bases). Trimming pared 2 bases from V and 5 bases from J, leaving 13 bases between. The CDR3 is 14 residues long. Germline loops: CDR1 SEHNR, CDR2 FQNEAQ (reference sequence). This CDR3 reads CASSLRPGLDEQYF. In nucleotides, the CDR3 is TGTGCCAGCAGCTTAAGGCCGGGGTTAGACGAGCAGTACTTC.